The sequence of this T cell receptor beta chain was determined in a study of cytomegalovirus exposure and HLA in healthy donors. This clone showed up just once. Its antigen is unknown. Germline lookup yields CDR1 SGHNT and CDR2 YYREEE (reference sequence). Trimming removed 0 bases at V and 6 bases at J, with 18 bases between. The CDR3 loop spans 16 amino acids. Assay: immunoSEQ multiplex PCR; the TCRdb copy retains only in-frame clones and omits some. The data hold around 250,000 clones, with 90% observed a single time. Study-wide results and limits: Reported results showed that the classifier diagnosed cytomegalovirus status with high specificity and sensitivity. In a later analysis, first-cohort TCR clusters were found to tend to co-occur in the 120 or so validation repertoires. Confirmation was obtained in vitro that a few CMV-associated chains are specific for CMV antigens.

The sample consisted of PBMCs. The chain uses TRBV5-4 and TRBJ1-1; D possibly corresponds to TRBD1 (5 bases). This receptor was taken from a woman under 30 in good health and CMV-seronegative. The CDR3 nucleotides are TGTGCCAGCAGCTTGGAACAGGTCGCACCGGCCGCTGAAGCTTTCTTT. Its translation: CASSLEQVAPAAEAFF.